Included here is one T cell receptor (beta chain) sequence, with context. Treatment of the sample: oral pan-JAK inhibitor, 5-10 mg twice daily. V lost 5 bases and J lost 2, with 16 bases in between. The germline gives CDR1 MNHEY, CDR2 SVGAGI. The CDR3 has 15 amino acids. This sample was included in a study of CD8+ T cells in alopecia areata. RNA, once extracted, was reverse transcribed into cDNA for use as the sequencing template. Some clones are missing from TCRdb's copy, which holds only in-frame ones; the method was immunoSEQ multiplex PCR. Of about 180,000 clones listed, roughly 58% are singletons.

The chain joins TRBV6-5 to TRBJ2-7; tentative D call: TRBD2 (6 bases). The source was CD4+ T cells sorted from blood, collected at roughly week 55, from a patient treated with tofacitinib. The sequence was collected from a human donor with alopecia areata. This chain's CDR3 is CASSPGTPGPYEQYF. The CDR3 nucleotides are TGTGCCAGCAGTCCCGGGACTCCGGGTCCCTACGAGCAGTACTTC.